The table lists the clone carrying this T cell receptor (beta chain) with many counts. Its antigen remains unknown. Per germline, CDR1 MNHEY and CDR2 SVGEGT. This CDR3 is 14 amino acids long. The V end was cut by 2 bases, the J end by 4 bases, with 11 bases between. Via MiXCR, TCRdb re-called the reads, giving one row per CDR3 protein. The table has roughly 280,000 distinct CDR3 sequences, 8% to 9.5% seen once. The data belong to a study of T cell repertoires in cytomegalovirus infection. Across the study: Indications of both CMV infection and matching HLA type were provided by public TCR beta signatures.

Study outcomes and limitations: There were HLA-C-restricted CMV-specific TCR beta clonotypes dominating the ex vivo response. Using cumulative public TCR beta family frequency, the authors identified those who carried CMV together with the relevant HLA.

The gene calls are TRBV6-2 or TRBV6-3 and TRBJ1-1; maybe TRBD1 (5 bases). The origin of this receptor is a human donor in good health (CMV status not recorded). Some clones in this sample may be carry-over from other donors' samples. The sequenced sample was PBMCs. CDR3: CASSYAGRATEAFF. The CDR3 DNA sequence: TGTGCCAGCAGTTACGCGGGGCGGGCCACTGAAGCTTTCTTT.